This T cell receptor (beta chain) was profiled in a study of control samples from healthy donors and cancer patients. Germline V gene data show CDR1 as SGHNT and CDR2 as YENEEA. The CDR3 spans 15 residues. With V trimmed by 5 bases and J by 5 bases, 6 bases remained unmatched. Repertoires were generated with immunoSEQ multiplex PCR, while TCRdb's copy carries only in-frame clones and drops some. The sample carries 120,000 or so clones, around nine tenths recorded once. The rearrangement links TRBV11-3 to TRBJ2-2; TRBD2 matches at 9 bases. This clonotype was sampled from a man under 40 in good health. Sequenced: blood. The CDR3 sequence is CASSPAGGTTGELFF. CDR3 bases: TGTGCCAGCAGCCCAGCGGGGGGTACGACCGGGGAGCTGTTTTTT.